These 27 T cell receptor beta chains originate from one sample sequenced in a study of T cell responses to AZD1222 COVID-19 vaccine. Assay used: immunoSEQ multiplex PCR; TCRdb lists only in-frame clones, some missing. The sample has approximately 110,000 clones, approximately 92% seen once. Specimen: peripheral blood, collected 28 days after the second AZD1222 dose. The source is an adult who received the AZD1222 COVID-19 vaccine.

This rearrangement joins TRBV15 to TRBJ2-1, with unresolved D. The V and J ends lost 3 bases and 8 bases respectively, with 14 bases between them. Germline CDR1 LNHNV, CDR2 YYDKDF (reference sequence). The CDR3 covers 14 residues. CDR3 bases: TGTGCCACCAGCAGGAATTTAGGACGCGATGAGCAGTTCTTC. Its translation is CATSRNLGRDEQFF.

The chain employs TRBV18 and TRBJ1-5, with D possibly matching TRBD1 (5 bases). V dropped 3 bases and J dropped 0 bases, with 12 bases sitting between them. Germline CDR1 and CDR2: KGHSH and LQKENI. This CDR3 region has 16 residues. This CDR3 is CASSPRQSNSNQPQHF. The CDR3 region has the DNA TGTGCCAGCTCACCCCGACAGAGTAATAGCAATCAGCCCCAGCATTTT. Based on the CDR3 plus reference TRBV18 and TRBJ1-5, the full variable domain is NAGVMQNPRHLVRRRGQEARLRCSPMKGHSHVYWYRQLPEEGLKFMVYLQKENIIDESGMPKERFSAEFPKEGPSILRIQQVVRGDSAAYFCASSPRQSNSNQPQHFGDGTRLSIL.

For the CDR3, the DNA is TGTGCCAGCAGCTCCAGGACTAGGGGGAACACCGGGGAGCTGTTTTTT. Encoded protein: CASSSRTRGNTGELFF. The chain carries TRBV5-6 and TRBJ2-2; 7 bases line up with TRBD2. Trimming removed 3 bases from V and 1 base from J; junction bases left unmatched: 6. Looked up from germline, CDR1 is SGHDT and CDR2 is YYEEEE. The CDR3 consists of 16 residues.

This CDR3 reads CASRHRGPTDTQYF. The CDR3 bases are TGTGCCAGCAGACACAGGGGGCCCACAGATACGCAGTATTTT. The chain is built from TRBV7-2 and TRBJ2-3; 9 bases are a match to TRBD1. The germline V gene encodes CDR1 SGHTA and CDR2 FQGNSA. Trimming cost V 6 bases and J 2 bases; bases outside gene matches: 3. This CDR3 comprises 14 residues. The full variable domain, with the rest looked up from reference TRBV7-2 and TRBJ2-3, is GAGVSQSPSNKVTEKGKDVELRCDPISGHTALYWYRQSLGQGLEFLIYFQGNSAPDKSGLPSDRFSAERTGGSVSTLTIQRTQQEDSAVYLCASRHRGPTDTQYFGPGTRLTVL.

The V and J genes are TRBV6-1 and TRBJ2-7; D call uncertain. Germline V gene lookup returns CDR1 MNHNS and CDR2 SASEGT. CDR3 length equals 13 residues. Trimming shortened V by 3 bases and J by 2 bases, and 8 bases separated the two germline ends. CDR3: CASSEAGPYEQYF. Here the CDR3 DNA reads TGTGCCAGCAGTGAGGCTGGCCCCTACGAGCAGTACTTC.

V usage is TRBV6-1 and J usage is TRBJ2-7, with D possibly being TRBD1 (5 bases). The length of the CDR3 is 12 residues. Per germline, CDR1 MNHNS and CDR2 SASEGT. With 3 bases removed from V and 11 bases from J, the gap between germline ends came to 14 bases. CDR3 nucleotides: TGTGCCAGCAGTGACGGGCAGGGCGATAAGTACTTC. This gives the protein CASSDGQGDKYF.

The chain has TRBV4-2 and TRBJ2-3; either TRBD1 or TRBD2 may fit D (5 bases each). The CDR3 loop spans 18 amino acids. The germline CDR1 and CDR2 sequences are LGHNA and YNFKEQ. V was pared by 1 base and J by 0 bases, with 17 bases between. CDR3 in DNA: TGTGCCAGCAGCCAAGTGAGGGGATGGGGGTCTAGCACAGATACGCAGTATTTT. Its protein is CASSQVRGWGSSTDTQYF.

V is TRBV5-1 and J is TRBJ1-4; TRBD1 matches at 7 bases. Germline trimming cut 5 bases from V and 5 bases from J; bases unmatched to any gene: 9. Germline V lookup: CDR1 SGHRS, CDR2 YFSETQ. The length of the CDR3 is 15 residues. CDR3 protein: CASRDRQGPNEKLFF. DNA of the CDR3: TGCGCCAGCAGAGACCGACAGGGACCAAATGAAAAACTGTTTTTT.

V and J are TRBV18 and TRBJ1-3, with D perhaps matching TRBD1 (6 bases). The V gene's germline CDR1 is KGHSH and CDR2 LQKENI. The CDR3 spans 15 residues. Deletions cut 0 bases from V and 2 bases from J, with 8 bases between. The CDR3 region has the DNA TGTGCCAGCTCACCACCTTCAGGGGCTGGAAACACCATATATTTT. Protein sequence: CASSPPSGAGNTIYF. Drawing the rest from reference TRBV18 and TRBJ1-3, the complete variable domain is NAGVMQNPRHLVRRRGQEARLRCSPMKGHSHVYWYRQLPEEGLKFMVYLQKENIIDESGMPKERFSAEFPKEGPSILRIQQVVRGDSAAYFCASSPPSGAGNTIYFGEGSWLTVV.

This CDR3 is CASRGQFHETQYF. Written as DNA, the CDR3 is TGTGCCAGCAGAGGTCAGTTCCACGAGACCCAGTACTTC. This chain links TRBV2 with TRBJ2-5; no firm D call. The CDR3 covers 13 residues. The V end was cut by 6 bases, the J end by 5 bases, with 13 bases between. Germline CDR1 and CDR2: SNHLY and FYNNEI.

This chain joins TRBV4-2 and TRBJ1-1; D not certain. Germline CDR1 and CDR2: LGHNA and YNFKEQ. CDR3 length: 16 amino acids. The V end was cut by 0 bases, the J end by 5 bases, with 16 bases between. This chain's CDR3 is CASSQDLGPPMTEAFF. DNA of the CDR3: TGTGCCAGCAGCCAAGATCTCGGGCCCCCGATGACTGAAGCTTTCTTT.

The chain is built from TRBV18 and TRBJ1-3; possible D gene TRBD1, 6 bases. Trimming stripped 0 bases from V and 2 bases from J, with 14 bases between. This CDR3 contains 17 residues. CDR1 and CDR2 from the germline V gene are KGHSH and LQKENI. CDR3 sequence: CASSPPSQGIAGNTIYF. The CDR3 DNA reads TGTGCCAGCTCACCACCCAGCCAGGGGATCGCTGGAAACACCATATATTTT. Using reference TRBV18 and TRBJ1-3 for the parts outside the CDR3, the full variable domain is NAGVMQNPRHLVRRRGQEARLRCSPMKGHSHVYWYRQLPEEGLKFMVYLQKENIIDESGMPKERFSAEFPKEGPSILRIQQVVRGDSAAYFCASSPPSQGIAGNTIYFGEGSWLTVV.

The chain carries TRBV29-1 and TRBJ2-5; D unclear. Deletions cut 0 bases from V and 4 bases from J, with 12 bases between. CDR1 is SQVTM and CDR2 is ANQGSEA in the germline V gene. The CDR3 has 14 residues. CDR3 loop: CSVEDRRVGETQYF. The CDR3 coding sequence is TGCAGCGTTGAAGATAGAAGGGTGGGAGAGACCCAGTACTTC.

V and J are TRBV14 and TRBJ2-2, with unresolved D. The CDR3 extends over 14 amino acids. The germline V gene has CDR1 SGHDN and CDR2 FVKESK. Deletions cut 3 bases from V and 2 bases from J, with 7 bases between. CDR3 coding DNA: TGTGCCAGCAGCCACCGACACAACACCGGGGAGCTGTTTTTT. As protein: CASSHRHNTGELFF.

The chain couples TRBV19 to TRBJ2-7; a weak D match, TRBD2 (5 bases). The germline V gene encodes CDR1 LNHDA and CDR2 SQIVND (reference sequence). Deletions cut 1 base from V and 4 bases from J, with 14 bases between. CDR3 length equals 15 residues. CDR3 DNA sequence: TGTGCCAGTAGTATAGGGGGAGCTGGTCGGTACGAGCAGTACTTC. It specifies CASSIGGAGRYEQYF.

The chain couples TRBV9 to TRBJ2-3, with D unresolved. In germline, CDR1 is SGDLS, CDR2 YYNGEE. V was cut by 0 bases and J by 5 bases, with 4 bases left in between. This CDR3 region has 12 residues. The CDR3 nucleotides read TGTGCCAGCAGCGTAGCTGTAGATACGCAGTATTTT. Translation gives CASSVAVDTQYF.

This clone came up a few times. A junction end diverges from the germline sequence, so it may reflect a read error. The gene calls are TRBV29-1 and TRBJ1-3; D gene unclear. The CDR3 spans 14 residues. Germline-derived CDR1 and CDR2 are SQVTM and ANQGSEA. CDR3 loop: CSAEQLSSGNTIYF. DNA of the CDR3: TGCAGCGCTGAACAGCTTTCCTCTGGAAACACCATATATTTT.

The V call is TRBV19, the J call TRBJ1-5, with D perhaps matching TRBD1 (6 bases). Trimming removed 3 bases from V and 4 bases from J, with 16 bases in between. Germline V CDR1 and CDR2: LNHDA, SQIVND (reference sequence). This CDR3 has 16 residues. This chain's CDR3 is CASSIRDGGQNQPQHF. The CDR3 coding sequence is TGTGCCAGTAGTATTCGAGACGGGGGCCAAAATCAGCCCCAGCATTTT.

J is TRBJ1-2 and V is TRBV5-1; D remains unclear. This CDR3 contains 17 residues. Trimming cost V 0 bases and J 3 bases, with 18 bases left between them. The V gene's germline CDR1 is SGHRS and CDR2 YFSETQ. Here the CDR3 reads CASSLAPALGYHYGYTF. In nucleotides, the CDR3 is TGCGCCAGCAGCTTGGCCCCGGCTTTAGGGTACCACTATGGCTACACCTTC. Complete variable domain (other parts from reference TRBV5-1 and TRBJ1-2): KAGVTQTPRYLIKTRGQQVTLSCSPISGHRSVSWYQQTPGQGLQFLFEYFSETQRNKGNFPGRFSGRQFSNSRSEMNVSTLELGDSALYLCASSLAPALGYHYGYTFGSGTRLTVV.

This chain connects TRBV15 to TRBJ2-7; no clear D gene. The CDR3 covers 11 residues. Per germline, CDR1 LNHNV and CDR2 YYDKDF (reference sequence). Trimming shortened V by 0 bases and J by 4 bases, and 1 base separated the two germline ends. CDR3 DNA sequence: TGTGCCACCAGCAGAGAGTACGAGCAGTACTTC. It is translated as CATSREYEQYF.

V gene TRBV7-6 combines with J gene TRBJ1-1, with D perhaps TRBD1 (6 bases). The CDR3 extends over 15 amino acids. CDR1 is SGHVS, CDR2 FNYEAQ, per germline. V lost 5 bases to trimming and J lost 0 bases, with 13 bases between them. The CDR3 here is CASSNKGGMNTEAFF. DNA of the CDR3: TGTGCCAGCAGCAACAAAGGGGGGATGAACACTGAAGCTTTCTTT. Full variable domain (remainder filled in from reference TRBV7-6 and TRBJ1-1): GAGVSQSPRYKVTKRGQDVALRCDPISGHVSLYWYRQALGQGPEFLTYFNYEAQQDKSGLPNDRFSAERPEGSISTLTIQRTEQRDSAMYRCASSNKGGMNTEAFFGQGTRLTVV.

The CDR3 protein is CASSTTSYEQYF. The DNA for the CDR3 is TGTGCCAGCAGTACGACGTCCTACGAGCAGTACTTC. The V gene is TRBV12-3 or TRBV12-4, the J gene TRBJ2-7; D remains ambiguous. The V end was cut by 5 bases, the J end by 1 base, with 6 bases between. The CDR3 consists of 12 residues.

The rearrangement uses TRBV5-1 and TRBJ1-1; D unresolved. Germline values: CDR1 SGHRS, CDR2 YFSETQ. Trimming removed 0 bases from V and 1 base from J, with 10 bases in between. The CDR3 is made up of 15 amino acids. The CDR3 reads CASSLVAISNTEAFF. The CDR3 DNA reads TGCGCCAGCAGCTTGGTGGCGATCTCGAACACTGAAGCTTTCTTT.

The chain combines TRBV5-5 with TRBJ2-2; perhaps TRBD1 as D (5 bases). The ends were cut back, 0 bases at V and 3 bases at J, with 9 bases in the middle. In germline, CDR1 is SGHKS, CDR2 YYEKEE (reference sequence). The CDR3 has 15 residues. The CDR3 loop is CASSLGRVDTGELFF. The DNA for the CDR3 is TGTGCCAGCAGCTTGGGCAGGGTGGACACCGGGGAGCTGTTTTTT. Full variable domain (rest looked up from reference TRBV5-5 and TRBJ2-2): DAGVTQSPTHLIKTRGQQVTLRCSPISGHKSVSWYQQVLGQGPQFIFQYYEKEERGRGNFPDRFSARQFPNYSSELNVNALLLGDSALYLCASSLGRVDTGELFFGEGSRLTVL.

The chain employs TRBV11-3 and TRBJ2-7; D tentatively fits TRBD1 or TRBD2 (5 bases each). V was cut by 5 bases and J by 2 bases, with 13 bases left in between. The CDR3 sequence is 14 residues long. The germline gives CDR1 SGHNT, CDR2 YENEEA. CDR3 in DNA: TGTGCCAGCAGCCTGAGGGCAGGGACCTACGAGCAGTACTTC. It codes for CASSLRAGTYEQYF.

The gene calls are TRBV5-5 and TRBJ1-1; D call uncertain. The V end was cut by 1 base, the J end by 5 bases, with 9 bases between. Germline V gene sequence: CDR1 SGHKS, CDR2 YYEKEE (reference sequence). The CDR3 spans 13 residues. In DNA form, the CDR3 reads TGTGCCAGCAGCTTGCTTCTAACAACTGAAGCTTTCTTT. It yields the protein CASSLLLTTEAFF.

This clone was picked up one time. CDR3 residues: CASSYSDRMGYTF. In DNA, the CDR3 is TGTGCCAGCAGTTACTCCGATAGGATGGGCTACACCTTC. V usage is TRBV6-5 and J usage is TRBJ1-2; unclear D gene. Trimming cost V 0 bases and J 8 bases, with 10 bases left between them. CDR3 length equals 13 residues. Germline-derived CDR1 and CDR2 are MNHEY and SVGAGI.